The rows below give T cell receptor beta chains drawn from one sample of a study of T cell clusters in autoimmune cytopenias. Following a re-call of the multiplex PCR reads, TCRdb has one entry per CDR3 protein and lacks DNA. The sample has over 9,500 distinct CDR3 sequences. The data also belong to a second study, concerning T cell repertoires in aging, cancer and after chemotherapy.

Input material: peripheral blood. The source is a human donor in good health. Each CDR3 is given with its conserved first and last residue. Size is omitted from some rows. Given values are once, few, many or a class for expanded clones.

J	size	V	CDR3
TRBJ2-2	medium-sized	TRBV6-6	CASSDRESDTGELFF
TRBJ2-1	medium-sized	TRBV19	CASSISLAGENEQFF
TRBJ1-2	medium-sized	TRBV18	CASSPYGSYGYTF
TRBJ1-2	.	TRBV5-6	CASSWDRSNYGYTF
TRBJ2-5	.	TRBV6-1	CASRRQGPGPLTQYF
TRBJ2-3	.	TRBV6-6	CASAGGGGTQYF
TRBJ2-5	.	TRBV5-6	CASSSWDSQETQYF
TRBJ2-1	medium-sized	TRBV5-5	CASSLPGSDEQFF
TRBJ2-1	.	TRBV6-1	CASSDLWTSGGNEQFF
TRBJ2-3	.	TRBV5-4	CASSPSGTSADTQYF
TRBJ2-3	.	TRBV19	CASSITGTEGDTQYF
TRBJ1-3	.	TRBV6-1	CASSEGPGLGNTIYF
TRBJ2-7	.	TRBV6-1	CASSSRDRGQNEQYF
TRBJ2-1	medium-sized	TRBV11-1	CASSLVGPPNEQFF
TRBJ1-2	.	TRBV5-4	CASSLARVGYGYTF
TRBJ1-2	.	TRBV6-5	CASSVPLGGYTF
TRBJ2-2	medium-sized	TRBV29-1	CSSRGVNTGELFF
TRBJ2-7	.	TRBV6-5	CASSAEEVSYEQYF
TRBJ1-2	.	TRBV7-2	CASSLDGQAPIYGYTF
TRBJ1-5	.	TRBV19	CASSISRRAGNQPQHF
TRBJ2-2	.	TRBV6-5	CASSSSGLPNTGELFF
TRBJ2-3	medium-sized	TRBV5-5	CASSSLSGTDTQYF
TRBJ1-3	.	TRBV12-3/TRBV12-4	CASSKGLSGNTIYF
TRBJ1-3	.	TRBV6-1	CASSVNRGGNTIYF
TRBJ1-5	.	TRBV7-9	CASSVKGEGQPQHF
TRBJ2-7	.	TRBV7-3	CASSLDGGAGDNYEQYF
TRBJ1-2	.	TRBV20-1	CSAGIRGRGSYGYTF
TRBJ2-1	.	TRBV6-5	CASSEVWGSYEQFF
TRBJ2-3	medium-sized	TRBV6-5	CASSGLAETDTQYF
TRBJ2-2	.	TRBV19	CASSSTGDRVTGELFF
TRBJ1-4	.	TRBV5-1	CASSSLGPVTNEKLFF
TRBJ1-5	.	TRBV19	CASSGTGTSNQPQHF
TRBJ1-1	.	TRBV20-1	CSAGPRTGRSEAFF
TRBJ2-3	medium-sized	TRBV29-1	CSVEVTGTSTDTQYF
TRBJ1-1	.	TRBV6-6	CASSPRTGGISAFF
TRBJ1-5	.	TRBV4-3	CASSQDWGQGGQPQHF
TRBJ2-5	.	TRBV18	CASSPRASGGRGETQYF
TRBJ2-1	.	TRBV5-1	CASSKETGRALGEQFF
TRBJ2-5	medium-sized	TRBV11-1	CASSARETQYF
TRBJ1-2	.	TRBV7-2	CASSLNGVVNYGYTF
TRBJ1-1	.	TRBV6-4	CASRDYRGANTEAFF
TRBJ1-6	.	TRBV6-5	CASRTQGALNSPLHF
TRBJ1-3	.	TRBV12-3/TRBV12-4	CASSLGRTGNTIYF
TRBJ2-2	.	TRBV7-2	CASSLARAFANTGELFF
TRBJ1-4	.	TRBV4-3	CASSQQGNEKLFF
TRBJ2-2	.	TRBV20-1	CSASSRNTGELFF
TRBJ1-4	.	TRBV6-6	CASSYEGGVTNEKLFF